This T cell receptor (beta chain) is drawn from a study of blood T cell repertoires in COVID-19. As originally analysed: Amplification with reference gene primers provided the estimates of nucleated cell counts. The assay was immunoSEQ multiplex PCR, and TCRdb's table has in-frame clones only and misses some. V, J and clone size were drawn from that table, and D and trimming were deduced from the DNA. The table records fewer than 50,000 clones, more than 75% of them present only once. This clonotype was obtained from a man aged 50 to 60 with active COVID-19. Sequencing used peripheral blood.

CDR3 nucleotides: TGTGCCAGCAGCTCATCAGGGAAGGCCTACGAGCAGTACTTC. Protein product: CASSSSGKAYEQYF. The rearrangement joins TRBV7-2 to TRBJ2-7, with D maybe TRBD1 (5 bases). The CDR3 is 14 amino acids. V dropped 4 bases and J dropped 2 bases, with 12 bases sitting between them. Germline assignment: CDR1 SGHTA and CDR2 FQGNSA.